This T cell receptor beta chain was sequenced during a study of cytomegalovirus exposure and HLA in healthy donors. Notes on the study in general: Cytomegalovirus-associated TCR beta chains were listed, numbering 150 to 200.

With regard to this clone: Its target is not known.

The PCR ran on 60 Vbeta and 13 Jbeta primers. The protocol was immunoSEQ multiplex PCR, while the TCRdb copy is restricted to in-frame clones and leaves out a portion. The repertoire includes 98,000 or so clones, around four fifths of them detected once, and 1.5% to 2% sits in the top ten. The receptor comes from a middle-aged woman in good health and CMV-seronegative. The material sequenced was PBMCs.

The CDR3 protein is CASSWQGNAYEQYF. In nucleotides, the CDR3 is TGTGCCAGCAGTTGGCAGGGGAACGCCTACGAGCAGTACTTC. The genes are TRBV27 and TRBJ2-5, with D maybe TRBD1 (6 bases). The J call may be faulty, since TRBJ2-7 better matches the DNA end. There are 14 residues in the CDR3. CDR1 and CDR2 (germline): MNHEY, SMNVEV (reference sequence).